The text below deals with one T cell receptor beta chain. This record belongs to a study of cytomegalovirus exposure and HLA in healthy donors. Primers: 60 Vbeta forward and 13 Jbeta reverse. Some clones are missing from TCRdb's copy, which holds only in-frame ones; the method was immunoSEQ multiplex PCR. The sample has around 92,000 clones, around 83% seen once. The clonotype was recovered from a female donor in good health and CMV-seropositive. Sequenced sample: PBMCs.

CDR3 in amino acids: CASSDSQAYEQFF. DNA of the CDR3: TGTGCCAGCAGTGACAGCCAGGCCTATGAGCAGTTCTTC. This chain links TRBV2 with TRBJ2-1; no firm D call. The CDR3 has 13 amino acids. Germline CDR1 is SNHLY and CDR2 is FYNNEI. V lost 3 bases to trimming and J lost 8 bases, with 11 bases between them.